The clone carrying this TCR beta chain was counted a few times. Its specificity is not known. These data belong to a study of CD8 T cells in ankylosing spondylitis. Overall study results and limits: For ankylosing spondylitis blood, a TCR beta motif of seven to nine highly homologous variants appeared characteristic.

CDR1 MNHEY and CDR2 SMNVEV come from the germline V gene (reference sequence). Trimming took 3 bases from V and 4 from J, leaving 14 bases between them. The CDR3 is 15 amino acids. One entry per CDR3 protein, called by TCRdb with MiXCR from the 5' RACE reads. The sample carries 220,000 or so distinct CDR3 sequences, around 16% recorded once. What was sequenced was blood, either unsorted or a sorted T cell fraction (not recorded which). The receptor's source is a male donor with ankylosing spondylitis. V usage is TRBV27 and J usage is TRBJ2-3; D remains unclear. The CDR3 DNA is TGTGCCAGCAGTTTCGGGTATACCTTGGCAGATACGCAGTATTTT. Protein: CASSFGYTLADTQYF.